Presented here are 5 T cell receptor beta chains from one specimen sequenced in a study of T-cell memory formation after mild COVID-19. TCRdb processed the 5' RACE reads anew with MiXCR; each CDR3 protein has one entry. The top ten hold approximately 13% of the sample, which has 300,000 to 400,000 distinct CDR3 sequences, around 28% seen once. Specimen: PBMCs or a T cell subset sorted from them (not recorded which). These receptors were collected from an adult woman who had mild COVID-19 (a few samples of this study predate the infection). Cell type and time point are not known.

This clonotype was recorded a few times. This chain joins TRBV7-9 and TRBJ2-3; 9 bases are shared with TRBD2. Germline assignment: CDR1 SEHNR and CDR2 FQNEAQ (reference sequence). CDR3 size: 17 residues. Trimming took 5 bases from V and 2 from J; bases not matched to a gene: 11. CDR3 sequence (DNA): TGTGCCAGCAGCCGCGGGGGGGACCGGACTAACACAGATACGCAGTATTTT. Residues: CASSRGGDRTNTDTQYF.

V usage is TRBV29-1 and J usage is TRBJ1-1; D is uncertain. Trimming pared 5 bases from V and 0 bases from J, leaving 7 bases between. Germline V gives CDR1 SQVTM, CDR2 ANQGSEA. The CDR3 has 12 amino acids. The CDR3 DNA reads TGCAGCGTTCAGGTAATGAACACTGAAGCTTTCTTT. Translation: CSVQVMNTEAFF. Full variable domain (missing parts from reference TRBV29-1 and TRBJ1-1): SAVISQKPSRDICQRGTSLTIQCQVDSQVTMMFWYRQQPGQSLTLIATANQGSEATYESGFVIDKFPISRPNLTFSTLTVSNMSPEDSSIYLCSVQVMNTEAFFGQGTRLTVV.

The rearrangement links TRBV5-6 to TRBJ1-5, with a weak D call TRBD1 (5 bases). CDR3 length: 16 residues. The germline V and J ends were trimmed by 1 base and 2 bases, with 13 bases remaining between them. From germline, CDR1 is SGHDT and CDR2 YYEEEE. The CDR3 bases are TGTGCCAGCAGCTTGCAGGGCAGGGTTCGCAATCAGCCCCAGCATTTT. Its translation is CASSLQGRVRNQPQHF. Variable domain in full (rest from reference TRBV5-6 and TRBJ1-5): DAGVTQSPTHLIKTRGQQVTLRCSPKSGHDTVSWYQQALGQGPQFIFQYYEEEERQRGNFPDRFSGHQFPNYSSELNVNALLLGDSALYLCASSLQGRVRNQPQHFGDGTRLSIL.

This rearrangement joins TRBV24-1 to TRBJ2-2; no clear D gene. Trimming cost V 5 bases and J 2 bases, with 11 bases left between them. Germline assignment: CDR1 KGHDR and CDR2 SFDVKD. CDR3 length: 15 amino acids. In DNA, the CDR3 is TGTGCCACCAGTGTGGCCGGGTTAAACACCGGGGAGCTGTTTTTT. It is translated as CATSVAGLNTGELFF.

DNA for the CDR3: TGTGCCAGCAGGCCCGTGAGGGGCACCGGGGAGCTGTTTTTT. Encoded protein: CASRPVRGTGELFF. The chain recombines TRBV5-6 with TRBJ2-2; either TRBD1 or TRBD2 may fit D (5 bases each). This CDR3 has 14 amino acids. CDR1 and CDR2 (germline): SGHDT, YYEEEE. The germline V and J ends were trimmed by 5 bases and 4 bases, with 12 bases remaining between them.